One T cell receptor beta chain is described in this entry. What it recognizes is unknown. The data stem from a study of human T cells and chemical hapten exposure. Study-level points and caveats: Those TCRs sitting above 1 in 1000 frequency stayed the same with DPC sensitization.

TCRdb re-analysed the RACE reads in MiXCR, keeping a single row per CDR3 protein. The sample contains more than 300,000 distinct CDR3 sequences, 5.5% of which appear only once. The germline gives CDR1 SGHTA, CDR2 FQGNSA. Trimming pared 5 bases from V and 11 bases from J, leaving 24 bases between. CDR3 size: 15 residues. The time point is: pre-sensitization, week 0. Specified treatment: therapeutic diphenylcyclopropenone sensitization with weekly scalp DPC. Sample: whole blood, taken in connection with sensitization to the hapten diphenylcyclopropenone (DPC). This sequence originates from a woman younger than 30 with alopecia areata. Some clones in this sample may be carry-over from other donors' samples. The J gene is TRBJ1-1, the V gene TRBV7-2, with D possibly being TRBD1 (5 bases). CDR3 nucleotides: TGTGCCAGCAGCCTGGAGAGCATGGGCGGGACCCAGGCTTTCTTT. Amino acid sequence: CASSLESMGGTQAFF.